The entry that follows covers one T cell receptor beta chain sequence. Its specificity is not known. The data originate from a study of T cell responses to AZD1222 COVID-19 vaccine. Per germline, CDR1 PRHDT and CDR2 FYEKMQ (reference sequence). Trimming took 1 base from V and 1 from J, leaving 11 bases between them. CDR3 length: 15 amino acids. The study, taken as a whole, reports: Among those given AZD1222, only five or six were seropositive at baseline. Possibly, clonal diversity was underestimated; donors were largely white British and included more females. Within unmutated variant regions lay the reported targets of nearly half of spike-specific TCRs.

Libraries were prepared by immunoSEQ multiplex PCR; TCRdb keeps only in-frame clonotypes and omits some of them. The sample lists 120,000 to 150,000 clones; about 81% were seen once. The TCR was taken from an adult in good health. The sample consisted of peripheral blood, taken on day 0 of MenACWY control vaccination. This chain links TRBV13 with TRBJ2-7, with D perhaps matching TRBD1 or TRBD2 (6 bases each). CDR3 DNA: TGTGCCAGCAGCTTAGAGGGGGGCAGGTCCTACGAGCAGTACTTC. Protein: CASSLEGGRSYEQYF. Using reference TRBV13 and TRBJ2-7 for the parts outside the CDR3, the full variable domain is AAGVIQSPRHLIKEKRETATLKCYPIPRHDTVYWYQQGPGQDPQFLISFYEKMQSDKGSIPDRFSAQQFSDYHSELNMSSLELGDSALYFCASSLEGGRSYEQYFGPGTRLTVT.